Below, 27 T cell receptor beta chains from the same sample are listed, as sequenced in a study of control samples from healthy donors and cancer patients. Generated by immunoSEQ multiplex PCR, the TCRdb table keeps only in-frame clones and is missing some. This table holds about 140,000 clones, 94% found once. Sequencing input: blood. The receptors originated from a man aged 35 to 55 in good health.

The chain recombines TRBV27 with TRBJ1-1; the D is unclear. The CDR3 is 11 residues long. Germline CDR1 reads MNHEY; CDR2 reads SMNVEV (reference sequence). V lost 4 bases and J 7 bases, leaving 7 bases between the germline ends. For the CDR3, the DNA is TGTGCCAGCAGTTCCGCTTATGAAGCTTTCTTT. Its translation is CASSSAYEAFF.

The rearrangement uses TRBV5-1 and TRBJ2-7; no firm D call. CDR1 and CDR2 from the germline V gene are SGHRS and YFSETQ. The CDR3 has 14 residues. V was clipped by 0 bases and J by 4 bases, with 11 bases between them. CDR3 in DNA: TGCGCCAGCAGCTTGGACGGAAATTGGTACGAGCAGTACTTC. Its translation: CASSLDGNWYEQYF.

Notes on this clone: The same CDR3 is also encoded by other DNA sequences in this sample. The chain recombines TRBV19 with TRBJ1-1, with TRBD1 identical over 10 bases. CDR1 is LNHDA and CDR2 is SQIVND in the germline V gene (reference sequence). J was trimmed by 1 base and V by 8 bases; bases with no gene match: 1. The CDR3 has 13 residues. CDR3 coding DNA: TGTGCCAGTGGGGACAGGGGGAACACTGAAGCTTTCTTT. This codes for CASGDRGNTEAFF.

The chain employs TRBV4-3 and TRBJ2-3; TRBD2 matches 9 bases. The CDR3 contains 19 residues. The V segment lost 3 bases and the J segment 0 bases; nucleotides outside the gene matches: 13. Germline V CDR1 and CDR2: LGHNA, YSLEER. For the CDR3, the DNA is TGCGCCAGCAGCCAGGTCGGAGCGGGGGGTCCTTATAGCACAGATACGCAGTATTTT. This gives the protein CASSQVGAGGPYSTDTQYF.

V is TRBV18 and J is TRBJ2-2, with a tentative D call TRBD2 (6 bases). Germline lookup yields CDR1 KGHSH and CDR2 LQKENI. The CDR3 is 16 residues long. Trimming stripped 3 bases from V and 3 bases from J, with 14 bases between. CDR3 region: CASSPRLSGDTGELFF. The CDR3 nucleotides read TGTGCCAGCTCACCTAGACTCTCGGGAGACACCGGGGAGCTGTTTTTT.

This chain uses TRBV6-1 with TRBJ1-3; D may be TRBD1 (6 bases). The germline V gene encodes CDR1 MNHNS and CDR2 SASEGT. Trimming took 2 bases from V and 0 from J, leaving 11 bases between them. This CDR3 comprises 16 residues. CDR3 amino acids: CASSELGTSSGNTIYF. The DNA of the CDR3 is TGTGCCAGCAGTGAATTGGGGACATCCTCTGGAAACACCATATATTTT.

This sequence joins TRBV2 and TRBJ1-4; D uncertain. The V end was cut by 7 bases, the J end by 0 bases, with 9 bases between. Per germline, CDR1 SNHLY and CDR2 FYNNEI. CDR3 length: 14 amino acids. The CDR3 nucleotides read TGTGCCAGCAAGCGAACCGCAACTAATGAAAAACTGTTTTTT. It codes for CASKRTATNEKLFF.

The chain joins TRBV6-5 to TRBJ2-2; 8 positions agree with TRBD1. This CDR3 comprises 15 residues. CDR1 and CDR2 from the germline V gene are MNHEY and SVGAGI. With 3 bases clipped from V and 3 bases from J, the junction kept 3 bases outside the gene matches. CDR3 nucleotide sequence: TGTGCCAGCAGTTATGGGACAGGCGACACCGGGGAGCTGTTTTTT. Translating it yields CASSYGTGDTGELFF.

The chain uses TRBV6-2 or TRBV6-3 and TRBJ1-5, with D perhaps matching TRBD1 (6 bases). The germline V gene encodes CDR1 MNHEY and CDR2 SVGEGT. This CDR3 has 14 residues. Trimming left V 5 bases short and J 7 bases short, with 15 bases between. In nucleotides, the CDR3 is TGTGCCAGCAGTGAGGGGGGCCCCCCACAGCCCCAGCATTTT. The encoded protein is CASSEGGPPQPQHF.

This rearrangement joins TRBV4-1 to TRBJ1-1, with D maybe TRBD1 (5 bases). The germline V and J ends were trimmed by 4 bases and 3 bases, with 9 bases remaining between them. Per germline, CDR1 MGHRA and CDR2 YSYEKL. The CDR3 spans 13 residues. For the CDR3, the DNA is TGCGCCAGCAGCCCAGGCAGGGACACTGAAGCTTTCTTT. Amino acids: CASSPGRDTEAFF.

This chain connects TRBV6-6 to TRBJ1-2; TRBD1 matches at 8 bases. CDR3 length equals 13 residues. Germline loops: CDR1 MNHNY, CDR2 SVGAGI (reference sequence). V gave up 4 bases and J gave up 5 bases; unmatched junction bases: 3. CDR3 DNA: TGTGCCAGCAGTTCGACAGGGGCGTATGGCTACACCTTC. Translated: CASSSTGAYGYTF.

J is TRBJ2-7 and V is TRBV3-1 (or the pseudogene TRBV3-2), with 12 bases identical to TRBD2. V lost 4 bases and J lost 5; bases outside the gene matches: 3. The CDR3 runs to 14 residues. Germline assignment: CDR1 LGHDT and CDR2 YNNKEL (reference sequence). In DNA form, the CDR3 reads TGTGCCAGCAGCCCCAGACTAGCGGGAGACGAGCAGTACTTC. Protein sequence: CASSPRLAGDEQYF.

This clone showed up just once. The chain has TRBV12-3 or TRBV12-4 and TRBJ2-1; D is undetermined. This CDR3 has 12 amino acids. With 2 bases removed from V and 6 bases from J, the gap between germline ends came to 5 bases. CDR3: CASSLRVNEQFF. The CDR3 nucleotides read TGTGCCAGCAGTTTACGGGTCAATGAGCAGTTCTTC.

The chain recombines TRBV2 with TRBJ2-7, with 8 bases identical to TRBD2. This CDR3 region has 13 residues. V shed 6 bases, J shed 1 base, and the junction held 2 bases outside the gene matches. Looked up from germline, CDR1 is SNHLY and CDR2 is FYNNEI. The chain's CDR3 is CASRTSDSYEQYF. CDR3 nucleotide sequence: TGTGCCAGCAGGACTAGCGATTCCTACGAGCAGTACTTC. Filled out from reference TRBV2 and TRBJ2-7, the complete variable domain reads EPEVTQTPSHQVTQMGQEVILRCVPISNHLYFYWYRQILGQKVEFLVSFYNNEISEKSEIFDDQFSVERPDGSNFTLKIRSTKLEDSAMYFCASRTSDSYEQYFGPGTRLTVT.

The V call is TRBV11-3, the J call TRBJ2-3, with unresolved D. Looked up from germline, CDR1 is SGHNT and CDR2 is YENEEA. The CDR3 contains 13 residues. V was trimmed by 3 bases and J by 7 bases, leaving 11 bases between them. CDR3: CASSFKGAHTQYF. The CDR3 coding sequence is TGTGCCAGCAGCTTCAAAGGAGCCCATACGCAGTATTTT.

V and J are TRBV21-1 and TRBJ1-5; TRBD1 reflects the table's D call only, with no check against the DNA. TRBV21-1 is flagged as a pseudogene. This CDR3 has 18 amino acids. The CDR3 sequence: CASSKGRAQGDSNQPQHF. The CDR3 region has the DNA TGTGCCAGCAGCAAAGGTAGGGCACAAGGGGATAGCAATCAGCCCCAGCATTTT.

The chain couples TRBV5-1 to TRBJ2-2, with D maybe TRBD1 (5 bases). The CDR3 has 15 amino acids. Germline values: CDR1 SGHRS, CDR2 YFSETQ. V shed 4 bases and J shed 8 bases, with 18 bases lying between them. In DNA, the CDR3 is TGCGCCAGCAGCGGAGCAGGGAAAGGAATGGGGGAGCTGTTTTTT. It specifies CASSGAGKGMGELFF.

This sequence joins TRBV6-6 and TRBJ1-2; no definite D call. V was cut by 5 bases and J by 5 bases, with 9 bases left in between. The CDR3 sequence is 12 residues long. The germline CDR1 and CDR2 sequences are MNHNY and SVGAGI (reference sequence). The CDR3 bases are TGTGCCAGCAGTCCGACGGTTTATGGCTACACCTTC. Translating gives CASSPTVYGYTF.

The V and J genes are TRBV6-2 or TRBV6-3 and TRBJ1-6, with 7 positions matching TRBD1. CDR3 length: 15 amino acids. The junction had 7 bases not matched to a gene; V was cut back by 6 bases and J by 5 bases. From germline, CDR1 is MNHEY and CDR2 SVGEGT. This CDR3 reads CASSSSGQHNSPLHF. In DNA form, the CDR3 reads TGTGCCAGCAGCTCGTCGGGACAGCATAATTCACCCCTCCACTTT.

J is TRBJ2-5 and V is TRBV24-1, with D uncertain. The DNA end is more similar to TRBJ2-7, so the J call may be wrong. The CDR3 is 15 residues long. The germline V gene encodes CDR1 KGHDR and CDR2 SFDVKD. CDR3 nucleotides: TGTGCCACCAGTGGGAGACCTAGTCGGGCCTACGAGCAGTACTTC. This gives the protein CATSGRPSRAYEQYF.

The chain is built from TRBV30 and TRBJ1-6; no definite D call. Germline V gene lookup returns CDR1 GTSNPN and CDR2 SVGIG (reference sequence). V was shortened by 4 bases and J by 0 bases, with 7 bases between the two germline ends. This CDR3 is built from 14 residues. This CDR3 is CAWKADSYNSPLHF. In DNA form, the CDR3 reads TGTGCCTGGAAGGCGGACTCCTATAATTCACCCCTCCACTTT.

The chain links TRBV27 to TRBJ1-1; D ambiguous. This CDR3 has 15 residues. The germline V and J ends were trimmed by 2 bases and 2 bases, with 12 bases remaining between them. Germline assignment: CDR1 MNHEY and CDR2 SMNVEV (reference sequence). DNA for the CDR3: TGTGCCAGCAGTTTAAAAGCCAGTGGTAACACTGAAGCTTTCTTT. Protein product: CASSLKASGNTEAFF.

The rearrangement joins TRBV28 to TRBJ1-5; tentatively, D is TRBD1 (5 bases). The CDR3 totals 14 residues. Trimming took 6 bases from V and 5 from J, leaving 14 bases between them. Germline V gene lookup returns CDR1 MDHEN and CDR2 SYDVKM. The CDR3 loop reads CASSFDSRYQPQHF. The CDR3 DNA reads as TGTGCCAGCAGCTTTGACAGTCGGTATCAGCCCCAGCATTTT.

J is TRBJ2-1 and V is TRBV28, with D uncertain. Germline assignment: CDR1 MDHEN and CDR2 SYDVKM. Between the trimmed V and J ends, which lost 6 bases and 10 bases, there was a span of 10 bases. This CDR3 has 11 amino acids. CDR3 residues: CASSSNSEQFF. The CDR3 coding sequence is TGTGCCAGCAGCTCTAATTCAGAGCAGTTCTTC.

The rearrangement uses TRBV9 and TRBJ2-2; TRBD2 is a possible D gene (6 bases). Germline CDR1 and CDR2: SGDLS and YYNGEE. The CDR3 is 17 amino acids. Trimming removed 0 bases at V and 0 bases at J, with 12 bases between. The CDR3 spells CASSVVRGGANTGELFF. In DNA, the CDR3 is TGTGCCAGCAGCGTAGTACGTGGCGGGGCGAACACCGGGGAGCTGTTTTTT.

The chain recombines TRBV6-6 with TRBJ2-5, with TRBD2 matching over 8 bases. Germline CDR1 and CDR2: MNHNY and SVGAGI (reference sequence). J was trimmed by 4 bases and V by 5 bases; bases with no gene match: 6. CDR3 length equals 14 residues. The CDR3 loop is CASSQGTSAETQYF. CDR3 DNA sequence: TGTGCCAGCAGTCAAGGGACTAGTGCAGAGACCCAGTACTTC.

The chain joins TRBV24-1 to TRBJ2-2; either TRBD1 or TRBD2 may supply D (5 bases each). The CDR3 extends over 15 amino acids. Germline V CDR1 and CDR2: KGHDR, SFDVKD. V was cut by 9 bases and J by 4 bases, with 17 bases left in between. The CDR3 here is CATGGGAASTGELFF. As DNA, the CDR3 is TGTGCCACCGGGGGTGGAGCGGCAAGCACCGGGGAGCTGTTTTTT.